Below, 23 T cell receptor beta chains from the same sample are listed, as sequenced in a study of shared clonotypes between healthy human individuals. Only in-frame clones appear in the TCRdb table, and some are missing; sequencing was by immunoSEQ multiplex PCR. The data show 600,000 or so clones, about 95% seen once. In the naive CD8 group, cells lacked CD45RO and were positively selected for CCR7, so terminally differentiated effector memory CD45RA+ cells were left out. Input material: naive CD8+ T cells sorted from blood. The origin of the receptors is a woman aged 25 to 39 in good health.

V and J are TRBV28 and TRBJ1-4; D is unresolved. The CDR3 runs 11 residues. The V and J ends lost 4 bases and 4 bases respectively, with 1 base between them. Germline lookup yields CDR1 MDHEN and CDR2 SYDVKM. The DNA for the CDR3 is TGTGCCAGCAGTTATAATGAAAAACTGTTTTTT. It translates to CASSYNEKLFF.

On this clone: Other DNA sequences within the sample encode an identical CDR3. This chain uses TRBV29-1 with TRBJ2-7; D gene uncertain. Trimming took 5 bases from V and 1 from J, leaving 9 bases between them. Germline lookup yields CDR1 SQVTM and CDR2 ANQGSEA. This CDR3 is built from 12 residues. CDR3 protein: CSVSGGSYEQYF. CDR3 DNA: TGCAGCGTTTCGGGTGGGTCCTACGAGCAGTACTTC.

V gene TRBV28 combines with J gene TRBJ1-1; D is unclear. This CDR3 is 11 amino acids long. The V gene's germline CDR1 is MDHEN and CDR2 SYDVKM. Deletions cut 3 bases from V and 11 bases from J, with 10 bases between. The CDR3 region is CASSFLQVAFF. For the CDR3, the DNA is TGTGCCAGCAGTTTTTTGCAGGTTGCTTTCTTT.

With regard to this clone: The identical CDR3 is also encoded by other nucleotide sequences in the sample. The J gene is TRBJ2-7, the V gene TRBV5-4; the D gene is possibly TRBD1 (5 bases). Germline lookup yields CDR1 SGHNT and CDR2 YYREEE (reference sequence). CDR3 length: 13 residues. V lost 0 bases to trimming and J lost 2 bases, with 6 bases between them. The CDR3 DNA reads TGTGCCAGCAGCTTGGGGGGCCCCTACGAGCAGTACTTC. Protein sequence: CASSLGGPYEQYF.

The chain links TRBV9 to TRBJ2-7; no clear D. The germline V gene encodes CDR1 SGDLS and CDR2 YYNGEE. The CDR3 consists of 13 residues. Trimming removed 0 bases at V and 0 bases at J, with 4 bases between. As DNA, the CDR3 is TGTGCCAGCAGCGTAGAGGGCTCCTACGAGCAGTACTTC. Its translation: CASSVEGSYEQYF.

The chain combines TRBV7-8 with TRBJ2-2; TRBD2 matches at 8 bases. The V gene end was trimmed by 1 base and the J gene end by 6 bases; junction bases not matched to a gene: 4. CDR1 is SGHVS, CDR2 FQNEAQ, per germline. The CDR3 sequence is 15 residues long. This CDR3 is CASSLVAGGSGELFF. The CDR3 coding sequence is TGTGCCAGCAGCTTAGTGGCGGGAGGATCCGGGGAGCTGTTTTTT.

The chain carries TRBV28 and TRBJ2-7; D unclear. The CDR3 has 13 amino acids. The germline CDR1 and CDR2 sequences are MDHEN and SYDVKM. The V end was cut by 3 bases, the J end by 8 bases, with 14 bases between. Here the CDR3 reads CASSFSTSGKQYF. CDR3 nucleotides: TGTGCCAGCAGTTTCTCAACTTCGGGCAAGCAGTACTTC.

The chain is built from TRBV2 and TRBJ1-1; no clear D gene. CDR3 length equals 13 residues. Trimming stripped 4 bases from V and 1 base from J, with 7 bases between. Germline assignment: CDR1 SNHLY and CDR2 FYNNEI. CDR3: CASSGIRNTEAFF. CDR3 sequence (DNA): TGTGCCAGCAGTGGGATTCGGAACACTGAAGCTTTCTTT.

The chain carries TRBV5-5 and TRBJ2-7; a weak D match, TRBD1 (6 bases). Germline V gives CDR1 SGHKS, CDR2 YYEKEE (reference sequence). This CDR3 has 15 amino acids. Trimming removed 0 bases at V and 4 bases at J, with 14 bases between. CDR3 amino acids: CASSLEGATGYEQYF. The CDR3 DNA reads TGTGCCAGCAGCTTGGAAGGAGCCACAGGGTACGAGCAGTACTTC.

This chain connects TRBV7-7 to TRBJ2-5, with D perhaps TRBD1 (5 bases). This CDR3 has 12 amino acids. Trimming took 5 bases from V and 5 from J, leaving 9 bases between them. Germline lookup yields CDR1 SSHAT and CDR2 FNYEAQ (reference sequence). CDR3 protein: CASSPDSETQYF. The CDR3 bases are TGTGCCAGCAGCCCTGACAGCGAGACCCAGTACTTC.

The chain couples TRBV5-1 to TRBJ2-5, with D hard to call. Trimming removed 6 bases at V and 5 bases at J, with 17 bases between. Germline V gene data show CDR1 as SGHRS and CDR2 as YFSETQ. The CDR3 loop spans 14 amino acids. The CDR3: CASTRTTEVETQYF. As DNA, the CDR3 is TGCGCCAGCACCCGCACAACCGAGGTCGAGACCCAGTACTTC.

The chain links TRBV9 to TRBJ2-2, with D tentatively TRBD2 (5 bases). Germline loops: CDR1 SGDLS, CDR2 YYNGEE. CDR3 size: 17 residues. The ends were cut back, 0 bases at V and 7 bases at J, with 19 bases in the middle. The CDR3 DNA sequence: TGTGCCAGCAGCGTAGATGGCACACTAGGGTCGGGCGGGGAGCTGTTTTTT. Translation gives CASSVDGTLGSGGELFF.

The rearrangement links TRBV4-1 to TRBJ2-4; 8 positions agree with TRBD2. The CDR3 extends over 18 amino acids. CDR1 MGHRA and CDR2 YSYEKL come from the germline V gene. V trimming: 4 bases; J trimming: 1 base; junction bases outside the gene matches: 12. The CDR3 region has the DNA TGCGCCAGCAGCCTCTCGGGGGGGGCGTTTTCGGCCAAAAACATTCAGTACTTC. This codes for CASSLSGGAFSAKNIQYF.

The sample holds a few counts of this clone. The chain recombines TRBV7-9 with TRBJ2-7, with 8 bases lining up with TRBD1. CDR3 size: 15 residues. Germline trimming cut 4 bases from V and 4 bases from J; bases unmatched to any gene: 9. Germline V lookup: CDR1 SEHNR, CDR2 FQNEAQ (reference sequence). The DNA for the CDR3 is TGTGCCAGCAGCTCCGCCGGGACAGGACAGTACGAGCAGTACTTC. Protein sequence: CASSSAGTGQYEQYF. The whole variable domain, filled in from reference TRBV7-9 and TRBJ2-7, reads DTGVSQNPRHKITKRGQNVTFRCDPISEHNRLYWYRQTLGQGPEFLTYFQNEAQLEKSRLLSDRFSAERPKGSFSTLEIQRTEQGDSAMYLCASSSAGTGQYEQYFGPGTRLTVT.

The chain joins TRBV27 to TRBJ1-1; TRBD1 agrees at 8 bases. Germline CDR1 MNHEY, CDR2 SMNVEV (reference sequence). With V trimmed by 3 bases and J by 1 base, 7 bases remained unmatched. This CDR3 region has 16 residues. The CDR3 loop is CASSFIQGAPNTEAFF. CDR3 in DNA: TGTGCCAGCAGTTTTATCCAGGGGGCCCCGAACACTGAAGCTTTCTTT.

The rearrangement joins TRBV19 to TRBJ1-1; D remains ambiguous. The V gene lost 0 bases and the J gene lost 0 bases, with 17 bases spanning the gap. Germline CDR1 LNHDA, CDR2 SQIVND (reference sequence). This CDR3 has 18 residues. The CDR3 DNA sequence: TGTGCCAGTAGTATAGACAACTGGTCGGGGATTATGAACACTGAAGCTTTCTTT. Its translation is CASSIDNWSGIMNTEAFF.

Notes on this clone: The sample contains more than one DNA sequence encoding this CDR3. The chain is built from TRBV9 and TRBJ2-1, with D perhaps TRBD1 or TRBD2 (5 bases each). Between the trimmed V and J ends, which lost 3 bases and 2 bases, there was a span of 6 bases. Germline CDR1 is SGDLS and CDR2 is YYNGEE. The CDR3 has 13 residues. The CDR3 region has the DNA TGTGCCAGCAGCGGGGGGACCTACAATGAGCAGTTCTTC. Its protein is CASSGGTYNEQFF.

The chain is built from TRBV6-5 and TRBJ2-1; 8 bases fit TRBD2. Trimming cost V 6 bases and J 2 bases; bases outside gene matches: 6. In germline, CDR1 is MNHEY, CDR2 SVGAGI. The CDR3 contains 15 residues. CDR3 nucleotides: TGTGCCAGCAGACCGAGCGGGAGTCCCTACAATGAGCAGTTCTTC. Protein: CASRPSGSPYNEQFF.

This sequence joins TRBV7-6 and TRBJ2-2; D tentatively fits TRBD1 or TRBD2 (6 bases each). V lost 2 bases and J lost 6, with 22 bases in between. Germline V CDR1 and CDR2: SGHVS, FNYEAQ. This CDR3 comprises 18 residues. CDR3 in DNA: TGTGCCAGCAGCTTAACTGTGGGGGCGGGGAGTGGAGCCGGGGAGCTGTTTTTT. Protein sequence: CASSLTVGAGSGAGELFF.

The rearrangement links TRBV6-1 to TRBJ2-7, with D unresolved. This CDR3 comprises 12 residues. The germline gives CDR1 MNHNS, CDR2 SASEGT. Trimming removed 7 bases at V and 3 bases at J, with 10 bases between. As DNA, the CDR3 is TGTGCCAGCATGAGTCTATTCTACGAGCAGTACTTC. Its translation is CASMSLFYEQYF.

The CDR3 sequence is CASSIGGKGNQPQHF. CDR3 coding DNA: TGTGCCAGTAGTATAGGGGGGAAAGGCAATCAGCCCCAGCATTTT. The chain recombines TRBV19 with TRBJ1-5; tentatively, D is TRBD1 (5 bases). V was trimmed by 1 base and J by 2 bases, leaving 9 bases between them. CDR1 and CDR2 from the germline V gene are LNHDA and SQIVND (reference sequence). There are 15 residues in the CDR3.

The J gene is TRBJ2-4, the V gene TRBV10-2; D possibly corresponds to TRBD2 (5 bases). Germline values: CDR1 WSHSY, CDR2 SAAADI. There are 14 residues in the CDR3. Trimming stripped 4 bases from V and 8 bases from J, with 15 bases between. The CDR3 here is CASSVASASDIQYF. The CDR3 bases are TGCGCCAGCAGTGTAGCGTCAGCCAGCGACATTCAGTACTTC.

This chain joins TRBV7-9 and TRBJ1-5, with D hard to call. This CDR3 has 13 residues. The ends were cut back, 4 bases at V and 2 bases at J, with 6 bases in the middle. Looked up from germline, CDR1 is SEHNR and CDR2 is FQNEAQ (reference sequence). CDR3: CASSSGGNQPQHF. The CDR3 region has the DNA TGTGCCAGCAGCTCAGGTGGCAATCAGCCCCAGCATTTT.